The source of this T cell receptor (beta chain) is a study of T-cell memory formation after mild COVID-19. Overall study: Among the donors, TCR clusters were largely specific to each donor.

Sample barcodes and UMIs were carried by the TCR alpha and TCR beta cDNA libraries that 5'RACE generated with constant-segment primers. TCRdb analysed the 5' RACE reads with MiXCR anew, one entry per CDR3 protein. Among approximately 300,000 distinct CDR3 sequences listed, roughly a fifth were seen once. A remark on this clonotype: Its antigen is not known.

The CDR3 is 13 amino acids. V dropped 4 bases and J dropped 7; count of bases not matched to a gene: 6. Germline CDR1 SQVTM, CDR2 ANQGSEA. Study outcomes and limitations: Researchers found some responding clones in pre-infection memory, a sign that cross-reactive memory joined. Specificity for SARS-CoV-2 was not confirmed among the second-wave clones peaking on day 37.

This chain joins TRBV29-1 and TRBJ1-2; 10 bases map to TRBD1. The sequence came from a man aged 18 to 35 who had mild COVID-19 (a few samples of this study predate the infection). Cell type and time point are not known. The sample was PBMCs or a T cell subset sorted from them (not recorded which). The CDR3 protein is CSVGQGAIPGYTF. The CDR3 DNA reads as TGCAGCGTTGGACAGGGGGCAATCCCTGGCTACACCTTC.